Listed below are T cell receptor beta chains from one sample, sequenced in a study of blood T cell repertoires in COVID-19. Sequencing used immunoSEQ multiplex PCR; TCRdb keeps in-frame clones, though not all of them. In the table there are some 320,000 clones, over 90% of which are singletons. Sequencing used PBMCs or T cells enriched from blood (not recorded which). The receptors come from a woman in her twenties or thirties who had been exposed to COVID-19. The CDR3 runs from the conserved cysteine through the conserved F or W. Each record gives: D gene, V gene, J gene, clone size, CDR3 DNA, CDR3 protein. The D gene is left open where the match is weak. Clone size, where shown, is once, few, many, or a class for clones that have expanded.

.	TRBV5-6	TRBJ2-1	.	TGTGCCAGCAGCCTAAGAAAGAATGAGCAGTTCTTC	CASSLRKNEQFF
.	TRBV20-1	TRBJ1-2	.	TGCAGCGTCCACGTACGGGTTGGCTACACCTTC	CSVHVRVGYTF
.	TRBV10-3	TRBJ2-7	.	TGTGCCATCAGTGAGGAGGGGGCCTACGAGCAGTACTTC	CAISEEGAYEQYF
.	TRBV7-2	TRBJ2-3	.	TGTGCCAGCAGCTTAGCCCCTCCCAGGGACTTTATTTTATCCCCTAGCACAGATACGCAGTATTTT	CASSLAPPRDFILSPSTDTQYF
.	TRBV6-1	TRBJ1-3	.	TGTGCCAGCAGTGAAGGGCCAGTGTGGGGAAACACCATATATTTT	CASSEGPVWGNTIYF
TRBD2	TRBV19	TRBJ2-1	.	TGTGCCAGTAGTATCGGGGGGGCATACAATGAGCAGTTCTTC	CASSIGGAYNEQFF
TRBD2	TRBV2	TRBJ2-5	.	TGTGCCAGCAGTGAGGGAGGGAGAGAGACCCAGTACTTC	CASSEGGRETQYF
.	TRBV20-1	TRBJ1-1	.	TGCAGTGCTGGTACAGGTACAGCTTTCTTT	CSAGTGTAFF
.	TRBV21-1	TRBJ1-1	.	TGTGCCAGCAGCAAAAAGGTCAACCACCTAGTAGCTTTCTTT	CASSKKVNHLVAFF
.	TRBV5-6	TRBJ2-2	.	TGTGCCAGCAGCTTGGCAGGGGACCTCACCGGGGAGCTGTTTTTT	CASSLAGDLTGELFF
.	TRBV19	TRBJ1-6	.	TGTGCCAGTAGTATAAACAGGGACGGTAATTCACCCCTCCACTTT	CASSINRDGNSPLHF
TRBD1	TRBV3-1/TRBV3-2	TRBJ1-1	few	TGTGCCAGCAGCCGACAGGGGATGGGTGAAGCTTTCTTT	CASSRQGMGEAFF
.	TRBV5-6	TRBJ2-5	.	TGTGCCAGCAGCTTGTGGGACACCCAAGGGACCCAGTACTTC	CASSLWDTQGTQYF
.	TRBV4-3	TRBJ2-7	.	TGCGCCAGCAGCCACGGACGGGGGAGCTCCTACGAGCAGTACTTC	CASSHGRGSSYEQYF
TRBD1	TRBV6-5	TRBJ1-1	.	TGTGCCAGCACCCCAGGGGGCACGGTGGCTTTCTTT	CASTPGGTVAFF
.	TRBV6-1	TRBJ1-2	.	TGTGCCAGCAGTGAATTGGTCAGGGGTTTGCGTGGCTACACCTTC	CASSELVRGLRGYTF
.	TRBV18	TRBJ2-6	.	TGTGCCAGCTCACCACAACAAAGCTCTGGGGCCAACGTCCTGACTTTC	CASSPQQSSGANVLTF
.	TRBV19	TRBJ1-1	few	TGTGCCAGTAGTGCCGGGAGACGGGACGGGTACACTGAAGCTTTCTTT	CASSAGRRDGYTEAFF
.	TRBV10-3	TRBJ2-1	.	TGTGCCATCAGTGAAGTAGGGGACAATGAGCAGTTCTTC	CAISEVGDNEQFF
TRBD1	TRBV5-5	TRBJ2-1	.	TGTGCCAGCAGCTTGCGCGCCGGGACAGAATACAATGAGCAGTTCTTC	CASSLRAGTEYNEQFF
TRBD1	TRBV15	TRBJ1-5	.	TGTGCCACCAGCAGAGATCCCCCTCAAGGGACAGGGGGCGTAGAGCCCCAGCATTTT	CATSRDPPQGTGGVEPQHF
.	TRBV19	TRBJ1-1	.	TGTGCCAGTAGTCACAAGGGGACTGAAGCTTTCTTT	CASSHKGTEAFF
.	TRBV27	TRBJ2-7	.	TGTGCCAGCAGTTTGGCCCGGGAGGGGGCGCGATTCGAGCAGTACTTC	CASSLAREGARFEQYF
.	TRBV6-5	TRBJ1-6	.	TGTGCCAGCAGGGGAGGGGCTCACTATAATTCACCCCTCCACTTT	CASRGGAHYNSPLHF
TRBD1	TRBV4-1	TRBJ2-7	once	TGCGCCAGCAGCCAGCCGACAGGGACCTCTAACGAGCAGTACTTC	CASSQPTGTSNEQYF
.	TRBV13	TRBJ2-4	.	TGTGCCAGCAGCTCTAGTTTGGGGACACTTAAAAACATTCAGTACTTC	CASSSSLGTLKNIQYF
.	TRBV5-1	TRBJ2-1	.	TGCGCCAGCAGCTTAAACAGACCGTCCTACAATGAGCAGTTCTTC	CASSLNRPSYNEQFF
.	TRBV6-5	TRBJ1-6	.	TGTGCCAGCCGACTGGCTGGCCTTTCACCCCTCCACTTT	CASRLAGLSPLHF
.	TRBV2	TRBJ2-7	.	TGTGCCAGTAAGACTAGGGCATACTACGAGCAGTACTTC	CASKTRAYYEQYF
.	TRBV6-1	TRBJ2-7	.	TGTGCCAGCAGTGAAGCCGGCAGGGGAAGGGTATACGAGCAGTACTTC	CASSEAGRGRVYEQYF
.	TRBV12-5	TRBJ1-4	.	TGTGCTAGTGGTAAGACGGCCTCGGGAGAAAAACTGTTTTTT	CASGKTASGEKLFF
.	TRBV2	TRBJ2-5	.	TGTGCCAGCAGCTCTTTGGTCGGGGAGACCCAGTACTTC	CASSSLVGETQYF
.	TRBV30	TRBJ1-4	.	TGTGCCTGGAGTGTATTCAAAGGGAAGAGGGTTGAAAAACTGTTTTTT	CAWSVFKGKRVEKLFF
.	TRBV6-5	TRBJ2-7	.	TGTGCCAGCAGTCGACAGGTATCCTACGAGCAGTACTTC	CASSRQVSYEQYF
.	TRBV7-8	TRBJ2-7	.	TGTGCCAGCAGCTTAAGGGGGTTAATGTACGAGCAGTACTTC	CASSLRGLMYEQYF
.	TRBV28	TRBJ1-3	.	TGTGCCAGCAGTGCCCCCGGGACACCATCCTCTGGAAACACCATATATTTT	CASSAPGTPSSGNTIYF
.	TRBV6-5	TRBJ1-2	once	TGTGCCAGCAGACCAGGAGGGAACTATGGCTACACCTTC	CASRPGGNYGYTF
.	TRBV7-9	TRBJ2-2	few	TGTGCCAGCAGCTTAGCGTCAGGGAACACCGGGGAGCTGTTTTTT	CASSLASGNTGELFF
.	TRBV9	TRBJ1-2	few	TGTGCCAGCAGCAAACGATGGGGGGAGCTTCAGGGCTACACCTTC	CASSKRWGELQGYTF
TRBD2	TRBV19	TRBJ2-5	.	TGTGCCAGAGCGGGGGGTGAGACCCAGTACTTC	CARAGGETQYF
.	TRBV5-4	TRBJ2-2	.	TGTGCCAGCAGCTTTGGGAGCCCTGGAAGAACCGGGGAGCTGTTTTTT	CASSFGSPGRTGELFF
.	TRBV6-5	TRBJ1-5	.	TGTGCCAGCACCAGGATTAGGACAGAGAATCAGCCCCAGCATTTT	CASTRIRTENQPQHF
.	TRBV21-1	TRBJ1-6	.	TGTGCCAGCAGCCGACAGGGGAAGAATTCACCCCTCCACTTT	CASSRQGKNSPLHF
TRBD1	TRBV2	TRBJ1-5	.	TGTGCCAGCAGTCGGGACAGCCATAGCAATCAGCCCCAGCATTTT	CASSRDSHSNQPQHF
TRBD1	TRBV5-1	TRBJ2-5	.	TGCGCCAGCAGCTTGGCCGGGACAGGGGGCTTGGAGACCCAGTACTTC	CASSLAGTGGLETQYF
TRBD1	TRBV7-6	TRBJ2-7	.	TGTGCCAGCAGTTTAGGACAGGGGGTTATTGACGAGCAGTACTTC	CASSLGQGVIDEQYF
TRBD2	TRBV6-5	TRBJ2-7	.	TGTGCCAGCAGCAGGCTAGCGGGTACATTGGAGCAGTACTTC	CASSRLAGTLEQYF
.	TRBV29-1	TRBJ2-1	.	TGCAGCGTTGTAGAAGGGGGCAATGAGCAGTTCTTC	CSVVEGGNEQFF
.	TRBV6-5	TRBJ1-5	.	TGTGCCAGCAGTAGAGCGCGGGGTCGGGAGCCCCAGCATTTT	CASSRARGREPQHF
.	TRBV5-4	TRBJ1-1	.	TGTGCCAGCAGCTCAGCCCCAGACAGGCCCGCGTCCGCTTTCTTT	CASSSAPDRPASAFF